A single sample gave rise to the 2 T cell receptor beta chains below, sequenced in a study of shared clonotypes between healthy human individuals. Sequencing used immunoSEQ multiplex PCR; TCRdb keeps in-frame clones, though not all of them. This table holds roughly 530,000 clones, almost 97% found once. Specimen: naive CD4+ T cells sorted from blood. Subset in this sample: CD45RA+ positively selected. The receptors were sampled from a woman in her twenties or thirties in good health.

The chain has TRBV7-6 and TRBJ2-2, with D unresolved. Trimming pared 3 bases from V and 2 bases from J, leaving 10 bases between. The V gene's germline CDR1 is SGHVS and CDR2 FNYEAQ. The CDR3 has 15 amino acids. The CDR3 region is CASSLSSGNTGELFF. The CDR3 DNA sequence: TGTGCCAGCAGCTTGTCCTCCGGTAACACCGGGGAGCTGTTTTTT.

The chain employs TRBV28 and TRBJ2-7, with 8 bases identical to TRBD1. CDR1 MDHEN and CDR2 SYDVKM come from the germline V gene. With 10 bases clipped from V and 2 bases from J, the junction kept 10 bases outside the gene matches. There are 14 residues in the CDR3. CDR3 DNA: TGTGCCACCACACCGGGACAGGTAACCTACGAGCAGTACTTC. It encodes CATTPGQVTYEQYF. Using reference TRBV28 and TRBJ2-7 for the parts outside the CDR3, the full variable domain is DVKVTQSSRYLVKRTGEKVFLECVQDMDHENMFWYRQDPGLGLRLIYFSYDVKMKEKGDIPEGYSVSREKKERFSLILESASTNQTSMYLCATTPGQVTYEQYFGPGTRLTVT.